This T cell receptor (beta chain) was captured in a study of somatic mutations in cytotoxic T cells in rheumatoid arthritis. Looking at the study overall: Selected T-cell populations stained with V beta antibodies were isolated by flow sorting to nearly 100% purity; these included V beta1+ cells subjected to TCRB sequencing. Study-level results: The clonality of CD8+ T cells was not significantly different between rheumatoid arthritis patients and age-matched healthy controls. Patients with rheumatoid arthritis, but not healthy controls, had CD8+ clonality that increased with age.

This CDR3 has 15 residues. The germline gives CDR1 SGHKS, CDR2 YYEKEE (reference sequence). Trimming took 0 bases from V and 4 from J, leaving 14 bases between them. With regard to this clone: The antigen remains undetermined.

Repertoires were generated with immunoSEQ multiplex PCR, while TCRdb's copy carries only in-frame clones and drops some. The sample shows fewer than 30,000 clones, roughly 82% of them seen only once. This rearrangement joins TRBV5-5 to TRBJ2-7; D call uncertain. Sequenced: CD8+ T cells sorted from blood. This sequence originates from a man aged 50 to 59 in good health. In nucleotides, the CDR3 is TGTGCCAGCAGCTTGGACTACCTCGCCCGGTACGAGCAGTACTTC. This gives the protein CASSLDYLARYEQYF.